These 13 T cell receptor beta chains came from one sample sequenced in a study of T cell responses to AZD1222 COVID-19 vaccine. Sequencing used immunoSEQ multiplex PCR; TCRdb keeps in-frame clones, though not all of them. The sample has about 150,000 clones; roughly 91% are singletons. Source: peripheral blood, taken 28 days after the second AZD1222 dose. These TCRs come from an adult who received the AZD1222 COVID-19 vaccine.

The rearrangement links TRBV29-1 to TRBJ1-2; 9 bases map to TRBD1. The CDR3 has 12 amino acids. J lost 6 bases, V lost 5 bases, and 4 bases had no gene match. Germline CDR1 reads SQVTM; CDR2 reads ANQGSEA. The chain's CDR3 is CSVRGQGNGYTF. Here the CDR3 DNA reads TGCAGCGTTCGCGGACAGGGGAATGGCTACACCTTC.

This clone was observed once. This rearrangement joins TRBV4-1 to TRBJ1-2; D gene unclear. Germline V CDR1 and CDR2: MGHRA, YSYEKL. Trimming removed 0 bases from V and 3 bases from J, with 11 bases in between. The CDR3 has 15 residues. Written as DNA, the CDR3 is TGCGCCAGCAGCCAAGATCTCACGCAGTACTATGGCTACACCTTC. It specifies CASSQDLTQYYGYTF.

This chain uses TRBV30 with TRBJ1-3, with a possible D match to TRBD1 (5 bases). Germline V lookup: CDR1 GTSNPN, CDR2 SVGIG (reference sequence). V was cut by 0 bases and J by 4 bases, with 7 bases left in between. This CDR3 has 13 amino acids. The CDR3 is CAWSVNRGNTIYF. The CDR3 coding sequence is TGTGCCTGGAGTGTAAACAGGGGAAACACCATATATTTT.

The CDR3 loop reads CASSPQGAEGYTF. The CDR3 DNA is TGTGCCAGCAGCCCTCAGGGGGCCGAGGGCTACACCTTC. V and J are TRBV9 and TRBJ1-2; 8 bases agree with TRBD1. The CDR3 sequence is 13 residues long. The J segment lost 8 bases and the V segment lost 4 bases, leaving 7 bases of the junction unmatched. Germline V gives CDR1 SGDLS, CDR2 YYNGEE. Looking up the rest from reference TRBV9 and TRBJ1-2 gives the full variable domain: DSGVTQTPKHLITATGQRVTLRCSPRSGDLSVYWYQQSLDQGLQFLIQYYNGEERAKGNILERFSAQQFPDLHSELNLSSLELGDSALYFCASSPQGAEGYTFGSGTRLTVV.

V is TRBV27 and J is TRBJ1-5; unclear D gene. V lost 2 bases, J lost 4 bases, and 6 bases lay in between. This CDR3 has 13 residues. Per the germline V gene, CDR1 is MNHEY and CDR2 is SMNVEV (reference sequence). The CDR3 DNA reads as TGTGCCAGCAGTTTAATCCGGAATCAGCCCCAGCATTTT. Translating gives CASSLIRNQPQHF.

This clone has a single count. The rearrangement joins TRBV18 to TRBJ1-2; perhaps TRBD1 as D (5 bases). Trimming took 5 bases from V and 2 from J, leaving 12 bases between them. The CDR3 loop spans 14 amino acids. Germline assignment: CDR1 KGHSH and CDR2 LQKENI. CDR3 DNA sequence: TGTGCCAGCTCATCGCGACAGTTAAACTATGGCTACACCTTC. Its protein product is CASSSRQLNYGYTF.

The rearrangement uses TRBV2 and TRBJ1-4; 7 bases line up with TRBD1. This CDR3 spans 13 amino acids. Germline V CDR1 and CDR2: SNHLY, FYNNEI. After removal of 8 bases from V and 12 bases from J, the junction contained 12 bases not matched to a gene. The DNA for the CDR3 is TGTGCCAGCCAGGGGGTGGGGCTATTGGAACTGTTTTTT. Translating it yields CASQGVGLLELFF.

The chain employs TRBV3-1 (or the pseudogene TRBV3-2) and TRBJ2-5, with 10 positions matching TRBD2. Germline loops: CDR1 LGHDT, CDR2 YNNKEL (reference sequence). V shed 1 base and J 2 bases; nucleotides not matched to a gene: 4. The CDR3 has 16 residues. CDR3 sequence reads: CASSQGQAGGQETQYF. The CDR3 DNA is TGTGCCAGCAGCCAAGGGCAAGCGGGGGGGCAAGAGACCCAGTACTTC.

The CDR3, as DNA: TGTGCCAGCAGTGAAGTAGCTGCATTCGGGAAGTACCAAGAGACCCAGTACTTC. It codes for CASSEVAAFGKYQETQYF. The chain recombines TRBV6-1 with TRBJ2-5; weak D call: TRBD2 (5 bases). CDR3 length: 18 residues. In germline, CDR1 is MNHNS, CDR2 SASEGT. V lost 1 base and J 0 bases, leaving 18 bases between the germline ends.

The V call is TRBV5-1, the J call TRBJ1-6; D not resolved. The CDR3 spans 16 residues. Germline CDR1 and CDR2: SGHRS and YFSETQ. V was cut by 2 bases and J by 7 bases, with 16 bases left in between. The CDR3 loop is CASSFSLSNGNSPLHF. In DNA, the CDR3 is TGCGCCAGCAGCTTCTCCCTGTCGAACGGGAATTCACCCCTCCACTTT.

The rearrangement joins TRBV6-1 to TRBJ1-3; D not resolved. The CDR3 totals 17 residues. With 2 bases removed from V and 4 bases from J, the gap between germline ends came to 18 bases. Germline V gene lookup returns CDR1 MNHNS and CDR2 SASEGT. In DNA form, the CDR3 reads TGTGCCAGCAGTGAATCCCCGGGTCCCACATTCGGAAACACCATATATTTT. It codes for CASSESPGPTFGNTIYF.

CDR3 sequence reads: CASSPYTRWNTEAFF. The DNA of the CDR3 is TGTGCCAGCAGTCCCTACACTAGGTGGAACACTGAAGCTTTCTTT. The chain combines TRBV27 with TRBJ1-1; D unclear. The CDR3 covers 15 residues. Germline V gene sequence: CDR1 MNHEY, CDR2 SMNVEV (reference sequence). Deletions cut 5 bases from V and 1 base from J, with 14 bases between.

This rearrangement joins TRBV19 to TRBJ2-7; weak D call: TRBD2 (6 bases). V shed 4 bases and J shed 7 bases, with 11 bases lying between them. There are 12 residues in the CDR3. Germline assignment: CDR1 LNHDA and CDR2 SQIVND (reference sequence). The CDR3: CASSTQAGEQYF. The CDR3 bases are TGTGCCAGTAGTACACAGGCGGGGGAGCAGTACTTC.